The rows below give T cell receptor beta chains drawn from one sample of a study of cytomegalovirus exposure and HLA in healthy donors. Clones were sequenced by immunoSEQ multiplex PCR, and TCRdb holds only the in-frame ones, with some missing. The sample includes 98,000 or so clones, under 80% seen only once; the top ten take more than 1.5%. The sequenced sample consisted of PBMCs. The receptors come from a man between 40 and 49 years old in good health and CMV-seronegative. The CDR3 runs from the conserved cysteine through the conserved F or W.

CDR3 protein	V gene	J gene
CASSENSYNEQFF	TRBV10-2	TRBJ2-1
CASSVGGGGASVELFF	TRBV9	TRBJ2-2
CASSLDRAGLNSPLHF	TRBV11-2	TRBJ1-6
CATSSHDSRAEAFF	TRBV15	TRBJ1-1
CAWSVLGGYGYTF	TRBV30	TRBJ1-2
CASTGTSGETQYF	TRBV2	TRBJ2-5
CASSLKREKDEQFF	TRBV9	TRBJ2-1
CASEQGVQETQYF	TRBV6-1	TRBJ2-5
CASGLGQGASEAFF	TRBV19	TRBJ1-1
CASSVDTNTEAFF	TRBV2	TRBJ1-1
CASSSRTGVGDIQYF	TRBV5-4	TRBJ2-4
CASSNRDTYSPLHF	TRBV19	TRBJ1-6
CASSLYPAGGRNTEAFF	TRBV5-5	TRBJ1-1
CASSLAFFSGTSNNQPQHF	TRBV7-8	TRBJ1-5
CASSLEFTGSNTEAFF	TRBV27	TRBJ1-1
CASGSSYNEQFF	TRBV6-5	TRBJ2-1
CAIPGQGSTEQYF	TRBV2	TRBJ2-7
CASTGHGNTEAFF	TRBV6-5	TRBJ1-1
CASSSWTGNYEQYF	TRBV27	.
CASSLGRGGNTEAFF	TRBV6-5	TRBJ1-1
CASSTTGSSYNSPLHF	TRBV5-4	TRBJ1-6
CASSLPQNRGSEQYF	TRBV5-6	TRBJ2-7
CASSPSRAGNTIYF	TRBV6-5	TRBJ1-3
CASSQELTSGRLRGTDTQYF	TRBV14	TRBJ2-3
CSSSLHPPLAGDALYEQYF	TRBV7-9	TRBJ2-7
CASSPLAGAGEQFF	TRBV7-8	TRBJ2-1
CASSEVRDYGYTF	TRBV25-1	TRBJ1-2
CASSLGGKLPYEQYF	TRBV5-4	TRBJ2-7
CASSPGGGSYEQYF	TRBV4-2	TRBJ2-7
CASRFTGLQETQYF	TRBV10-2	TRBJ2-5
CASSYPPQGNEQYF	TRBV6-5	TRBJ2-7